Here is one T cell receptor (beta chain) with its context. Its antigen is not known. Since it is a stray read in a library aimed at alpha chains, this beta chain has a size that is not meaningful. The V end was cut by 3 bases, the J end by 6 bases, with 9 bases between. The CDR3 is made up of 14 amino acids. This entry belongs to a study of spatial heterogeneity in lung cancer. Study summary: A consistent excess of beta-chain over alpha-chain sequences was detected. Study results and caveats: Ubiquitous expanded tumor TCRs surfaced in blood more at resection than they did at follow-up.

Indicated time point: sample taken at primary tumor resection. Whole RNA from tumor, nontumor lung or frozen PBMC was sequenced unsorted. The donor group consisted of roughly 70 patients who had untreated, early-stage non-small cell lung cancer. One entry per CDR3 protein, called by TCRdb with MiXCR from the 5' RACE reads. Found here are about 11,000 distinct CDR3 sequences, less than 4.5% of them singletons; the top ten hold 52%. The rearrangement joins TRBV12-3 or TRBV12-4 to TRBJ1-6; D is ambiguous. This specimen consisted of PBMCs, obtained at surgery. This TCR was recovered from a female donor with early-stage non-small cell lung cancer. The CDR3 reads CASSFRSGNSPLHF. In DNA form, the CDR3 reads TGTGCCAGCAGTTTTCGGAGTGGTAATTCACCCCTCCACTTT.